This T cell receptor beta chain was sequenced during a study of memory CD4+ T cells and cytomegalovirus serostatus. Overall study: This sample comes from healthy Belgian adults, under 10 CMV seropositive, 24 seronegative. Study results and limitations: About 40% of the roughly 160 known CMV-associated TCRbeta sequences appeared in CD4+ memory. A US-trained random forest predicted CMV serostatus with median AUC around 0.9.

TCRdb's copy holds only in-frame clones and misses some; the assay was immunoSEQ multiplex PCR. The top ten clones hold roughly 0.87% of a sample with about 41,000 clones, roughly 80% of them seen once. CDR3 length equals 15 residues. Germline CDR1 is LNHDA and CDR2 is SQIVND (reference sequence). Trimming cost V 3 bases and J 6 bases, with 18 bases left between them. Single viable CD3+CD4+CD8-CD45RO+ cells were sorted as the memory CD4+ T cells. Positive selection with CD4 microbeads enriched total CD4+ T cells. About this clone itself: Its specificity is not known.

Sequencing was performed on memory CD4+ T cells from blood. The chain combines TRBV19 with TRBJ2-7; D is perhaps TRBD2 (6 bases). The sequence came from an adult in good health and CMV-seronegative. CDR3 sequence reads: CASSIGGLALGEQYF. For the CDR3, the DNA is TGTGCCAGTAGTATCGGGGGTCTGGCTCTGGGCGAGCAGTACTTC.